The next 2 T cell receptor beta chains were all read from a single sample in a study of glioma-infiltrating T cells after dendritic cell vaccination. Assay: immunoSEQ multiplex PCR; the TCRdb copy retains only in-frame clones and omits some. Found here are roughly 60,000 clones, more than 75% of them singletons; the top ten hold roughly 10%. Time point reported: after dendritic cell vaccination, including at tumor progression/relapse. Sequencing was performed on blood, taken after dendritic cell vaccination. The origin of the receptors is a human donor with glioblastoma.

The rearrangement joins TRBV13 to TRBJ1-6; TRBD1 agrees at 8 bases. V lost 5 bases, J lost 5 bases, and 2 bases stayed unmatched. The CDR3 sequence is 14 residues long. Per the germline V gene, CDR1 is PRHDT and CDR2 is FYEKMQ (reference sequence). DNA of the CDR3: TGTGCCAGCAGCCCGGGACAGGATAATTCACCCCTCCACTTT. Amino acid sequence: CASSPGQDNSPLHF. The full variable domain, completed using reference TRBV13 and TRBJ1-6, is AAGVIQSPRHLIKEKRETATLKCYPIPRHDTVYWYQQGPGQDPQFLISFYEKMQSDKGSIPDRFSAQQFSDYHSELNMSSLELGDSALYFCASSPGQDNSPLHFGNGTRLTVT.

The gene calls are TRBV9 and TRBJ1-4; 7 bases match TRBD1. Unmatched junction bases numbered 6, after V lost 3 bases and J lost 4 bases. Per germline, CDR1 SGDLS and CDR2 YYNGEE. This CDR3 contains 15 residues. The CDR3 region is CASSALTGVNEKLFF. Here the CDR3 DNA reads TGTGCCAGCAGCGCCTTAACAGGGGTTAATGAAAAACTGTTTTTT.